This is a list of T cell receptor beta chains from one sample in a study of blood T cell repertoires in COVID-19. Profiled with immunoSEQ multiplex PCR; TCRdb holds only in-frame clones, not every one. The data hold 130,000 or so clones, with 85% to 90% observed a single time. Material: peripheral blood. The source is a woman aged 60 to 75 with acute or convalescent COVID-19. CDR3s include the opening cysteine and the closing phenylalanine or tryptophan. The D gene is left open where the match is weak. Clone size, where shown, is once, few, many, or a class for clones that have expanded.

j_call v_call clone_size d_call cdr3_aa cdr3_nt
TRBJ2-1 TRBV24-1 NA TRBD2 CATSDWASGEYNEQFF TGTGCCACCAGTGATTGGGCTAGCGGGGAATACAATGAGCAGTTCTTC
TRBJ2-2 TRBV6-4 NA TRBD1 CASSKQGARNTGELFF TGTGCCAGCAGCAAACAGGGGGCGCGGAACACCGGGGAGCTGTTTTTT
TRBJ2-7 TRBV28 NA NA CASSQTTRSFSYEQYF TGTGCCAGCAGCCAAACGACTAGATCCTTCTCCTACGAGCAGTACTTC
TRBJ1-2 TRBV24-1 NA NA CATSDPYRSNYGYTF TGTGCCACCAGTGATCCTTACAGGTCTAACTATGGCTACACCTTC
TRBJ2-1 TRBV6-5 NA NA CASSPKRGSEQFF TGTGCCAGCAGTCCTAAGCGAGGTAGTGAGCAGTTCTTC
TRBJ1-1 TRBV5-5 NA TRBD1 CASSLVGQGLANTEAFF TGTGCCAGCAGCTTGGTAGGACAGGGGTTAGCGAACACTGAAGCTTTCTTT
TRBJ2-7 TRBV7-2 NA TRBD1 CASSLRGQRGEQYF TGTGCCAGCAGCTTACGGGGACAGAGGGGCGAGCAGTACTTC
TRBJ2-3 TRBV12-5 NA TRBD2 CASGGTSAADTQYF TGTGCTAGTGGTGGGACTAGCGCCGCAGATACGCAGTATTTT
TRBJ2-2 TRBV9 NA NA CASCPRDVSGELFF TGTGCCAGTTGCCCCCGGGATGTCTCCGGGGAGCTGTTTTTT
TRBJ1-1 TRBV2 NA NA CASSEALQGRLNTEAFF TGTGCCAGCAGTGAAGCCCTTCAGGGGCGATTGAACACTGAAGCTTTCTTT
TRBJ1-3 TRBV9 few NA CASSVVETTGNTIYF TGTGCCAGCAGCGTAGTGGAGACTACTGGAAACACCATATATTTT
TRBJ1-2 TRBV3-1/TRBV3-2 NA TRBD1 CASSSRGLNYGYTF TGTGCCAGCAGCTCCAGGGGGTTGAACTATGGCTACACCTTC
TRBJ1-2 TRBV6-1 NA NA CASSEWGADGYTF TGTGCCAGCAGTGAATGGGGCGCCGATGGCTACACCTTC
TRBJ2-4 TRBV6-6 few NA CASSYPPGQGHNIQYF TGTGCCAGCAGTTACCCACCTGGGCAGGGACACAACATTCAGTACTTC
TRBJ2-2 TRBV4-1 once TRBD2 CASSRLAGANTGELFF TGCGCCAGCAGCCGACTAGCGGGCGCCAACACCGGGGAGCTGTTTTTT
TRBJ1-6 TRBV30 NA NA CAWSHGGNNSPLHF TGTGCCTGGAGTCATGGAGGGAATAATTCACCCCTCCACTTT
TRBJ2-2 TRBV5-1 NA NA CASSLAGTPANTGELFF TGCGCCAGCAGCTTGGCCGGGACACCCGCGAACACCGGGGAGCTGTTTTTT
TRBJ2-1 TRBV15 NA TRBD2 CATSTRYAAGAGGSSYNEQFF TGTGCCACCAGCACGAGATATGCCGCTGGGGCGGGGGGGAGCTCCTACAATGAGCAGTTCTTC
TRBJ2-7 TRBV6-2/TRBV6-3 NA TRBD1 CASSLDRDEQYF TGTGCCAGCAGTTTAGACAGGGACGAGCAGTACTTC
TRBJ2-1 TRBV28 NA TRBD2 CASSLSASGGLYNEQFF TGTGCCAGCAGTTTAAGCGCTAGCGGGGGACTCTACAATGAGCAGTTCTTC
TRBJ1-1 TRBV28 NA TRBD1 CATCGQARTEAFF TGTGCCACCTGCGGACAGGCGAGGACTGAAGCTTTCTTT
TRBJ1-2 TRBV28 NA NA CASSSTGRGYTF TGTGCCAGCAGTTCGACAGGTCGTGGCTACACCTTC
TRBJ1-3 TRBV5-1 NA NA CASSLAGQRGNTIYF TGCGCCAGCAGCTTGGCGGGTCAGAGAGGAAACACCATATATTTT
TRBJ2-3 TRBV11-3 NA TRBD2 CASSSWTSGHLGRTDTQYF TGTGCCAGCAGCTCATGGACTAGCGGGCACTTAGGGCGGACAGATACGCAGTATTTT
TRBJ1-2 TRBV20-1 few NA CSASTGGEGDYGYTF TGCAGTGCTAGTACCGGGGGGGAGGGAGACTATGGCTACACCTTC
TRBJ2-2 TRBV18 NA NA CASSGPPGELFF TGTGCCAGCTCAGGGCCCCCCGGGGAGCTGTTTTTT
TRBJ2-7 TRBV5-4 NA NA CASSLGRTPTYEQYF TGTGCCAGCAGCTTGGGACGGACACCTACCTACGAGCAGTACTTC
TRBJ2-7 TRBV4-1 NA NA CASSQGRGGRYEQYF TGCGCCAGCAGCCAAGGCCGTGGGGGGAGATACGAGCAGTACTTC
TRBJ2-5 TRBV7-2 once NA CASSSLRPGETQYF TGTGCCAGCAGCTCATTAAGGCCGGGAGAGACCCAGTACTTC
TRBJ2-7 TRBV5-4 NA NA CASSLLGYEQYF TGTGCCAGCAGCTTGCTCGGTTACGAGCAGTACTTC
TRBJ2-3 TRBV5-1 few NA CASSLQGLTDTQYF TGCGCCAGCAGCCTACAGGGTCTCACAGATACGCAGTATTTT
TRBJ2-7 TRBV28 NA TRBD1 CASRNRGPSYEQYF TGTGCCAGCAGGAACAGGGGGCCCTCCTACGAGCAGTACTTC
TRBJ2-5 TRBV4-3 NA NA CASSQTTDSSQYF TGCGCCAGCAGCCAAACCACGGACAGTTCCCAGTACTTC
TRBJ2-5 TRBV19 NA TRBD1 CASSIGNRGPGTQYF TGTGCCAGTAGTATAGGTAACAGGGGGCCGGGGACCCAGTACTTC
TRBJ1-2 TRBV7-9 NA TRBD1 CASSQGGPFYGYTF TGTGCCAGCAGTCAGGGGGGACCCTTCTATGGCTACACCTTC
TRBJ1-5 TRBV19 NA TRBD1 CASRGTVINQPQHF TGTGCCAGTAGAGGGACAGTAATCAATCAGCCCCAGCATTTT
TRBJ1-2 TRBV5-4 NA TRBD1 CASSQGQGYGYTF TGTGCCAGCAGCCAGGGACAGGGCTATGGCTACACCTTC
TRBJ2-7 TRBV5-6 NA NA CASSLGLEYEQYF TGTGCCAGCAGCTTGGGCCTGGAGTATGAGCAGTACTTC
TRBJ2-5 TRBV19 NA TRBD1 CASSIRGREETQYF TGTGCCAGTAGTATCAGGGGGCGCGAGGAGACCCAGTACTTC
TRBJ2-3 TRBV9 NA TRBD2 CASSSIAGGRTDTQYF TGTGCCAGCAGCTCCATAGCGGGGGGGCGCACAGATACGCAGTATTTT
TRBJ2-2 TRBV3-1/TRBV3-2 NA NA CASSQGGGVNTGELFF TGTGCCAGCAGCCAAGGAGGCGGGGTGAACACCGGGGAGCTGTTTTTT
TRBJ2-7 TRBV9 NA NA CASSVGQGSEQYF TGTGCCAGCAGCGTAGGCCAGGGGAGCGAGCAGTACTTC
TRBJ2-1 TRBV11-2 NA NA CASSLTRGRNYNEQFF TGTGCCAGCAGCTTAACTCGGGGGAGGAACTACAATGAGCAGTTCTTC
TRBJ2-2 TRBV11-2 NA NA CASSLPGSGELFF TGTGCCAGCAGCCTCCCGGGGTCCGGGGAGCTGTTTTTT
TRBJ1-5 TRBV28 NA NA CASSLVGRRQPQHF TGTGCCAGCAGTTTAGTGGGGCGACGTCAGCCCCAGCATTTT
TRBJ2-3 TRBV28 NA NA CASSYSAEYTDTQYF TGTGCCAGCAGTTATAGCGCGGAGTACACAGATACGCAGTATTTT
TRBJ2-5 TRBV19 NA TRBD2 CASSRRTSGEQETQYF TGTGCCAGTAGTAGGCGGACTAGCGGGGAACAAGAGACCCAGTACTTC
TRBJ1-5 TRBV4-2 NA NA CASSQGARGNQPQHF TGTGCCAGCAGCCAGGGGGCGCGGGGCAATCAGCCCCAGCATTTT
TRBJ1-2 TRBV6-5 NA NA CASSTDRLGGYTF TGTGCCAGCAGTACCGACCGGCTAGGAGGCTACACCTTC
TRBJ1-1 TRBV6-1 NA NA CASSESGVFTEAFF TGTGCCAGCAGTGAATCGGGGGTGTTCACTGAAGCTTTCTTT
TRBJ2-3 TRBV12-5 NA TRBD1 CASGSTGETDTQYF TGTGCTAGTGGATCTACAGGGGAGACAGATACGCAGTATTTT
TRBJ2-1 TRBV9 NA TRBD2 CASSVASGTIYNEQFF TGTGCCAGCAGCGTAGCTAGCGGGACTATATACAATGAGCAGTTCTTC
TRBJ1-1 TRBV27 NA NA CASSLVSGGTEAFF TGTGCCAGCAGTTTAGTCTCGGGGGGGACTGAAGCTTTCTTT
TRBJ2-3 TRBV4-2 NA TRBD2 CASSQGLAGRTDTQYF TGTGCCAGCAGCCAAGGGCTAGCGGGGAGAACAGATACGCAGTATTTT
TRBJ2-3 TRBV29-1 NA NA CSVASSSTDTQYF TGCAGCGTTGCCTCCTCTAGCACAGATACGCAGTATTTT
TRBJ1-6 TRBV5-4 once NA CASSLTGTSNSPLHF TGTGCCAGCAGCTTGACAGGGACTAGTAATTCACCCCTCCACTTT
TRBJ2-5 TRBV5-1 many NA CASSPGIEETQYF TGCGCCAGCAGCCCCGGGATCGAAGAGACCCAGTACTTC
TRBJ1-1 TRBV5-1 NA NA CASSWSGDTEAFF TGCGCCAGCAGCTGGTCAGGCGATACTGAAGCTTTCTTT